These 28 T cell receptor beta chains originate from one sample sequenced in a study of CD8 T cells in Susac syndrome. Random hexamers primed reverse transcription of about 0.45 to 1 ug RNA. Using its own MiXCR run on the immunoSEQ multiplex PCR reads, TCRdb lists one record per CDR3 protein. The sample carries 150,000 to 200,000 distinct CDR3 sequences, 94% recorded once. The sample was CD4+ T cells from PBMCs. The receptor source for this set is a human donor with multiple sclerosis.

The chain links TRBV5-4 to TRBJ1-1; TRBD1 matches 10 bases. Per germline, CDR1 SGHNT and CDR2 YYREEE (reference sequence). The V gene end was trimmed by 4 bases and the J gene end by 7 bases; junction bases not matched to a gene: 7. The CDR3 has 14 residues. The CDR3 DNA reads as TGTGCCAGCAGCCCCCGGGACAGGGGTGGTGAAGCTTTCTTT. Protein product: CASSPRDRGGEAFF. The full variable domain, with the rest looked up from reference TRBV5-4 and TRBJ1-1, is ETGVTQSPTHLIKTRGQQVTLRCSSQSGHNTVSWYQQALGQGPQFIFQYYREEENGRGNFPPRFSGLQFPNYSSELNVNALELDDSALYLCASSPRDRGGEAFFGQGTRLTVV.

Note on this clonotype: An end of the junction differs from the germline gene, which may be a read error. The V and J genes are TRBV11-2 and TRBJ1-1; D is undetermined. Germline CDR1 reads SGHAT; CDR2 reads FQNNGV. The CDR3 covers 12 residues. The CDR3 coding sequence is TGTGCCAGCAGTTTAGAAACCGCTGAAGCTTTCTTT. It is translated as CASSLETAEAFF.

This rearrangement joins TRBV9 to TRBJ2-7; 7 bases line up with TRBD2. V was pared by 3 bases and J by 1 base, with 13 bases of the junction left unmatched. The CDR3 covers 17 residues. Germline V lookup: CDR1 SGDLS, CDR2 YYNGEE. This chain's CDR3 is CASSDPSNGGGSYEQYF. CDR3 bases: TGTGCCAGCAGCGACCCCTCAAATGGCGGGGGATCCTACGAGCAGTACTTC.

The V gene is TRBV12-5, the J gene TRBJ2-3, with TRBD1 as a possible D gene (5 bases). V was shortened by 5 bases and J by 0 bases, with 9 bases between the two germline ends. Germline values: CDR1 LGHNT, CDR2 FRNRAP. The CDR3 extends over 14 amino acids. The CDR3 protein is CASGPGHSTDTQYF. The CDR3 DNA sequence: TGTGCTAGTGGTCCCGGACACAGCACAGATACGCAGTATTTT.

This chain uses TRBV12-3 or TRBV12-4 with TRBJ1-1; D remains unclear. The V gene lost 2 bases and the J gene lost 8 bases, with 15 bases spanning the gap. The CDR3 contains 14 residues. The CDR3 reads CASSLSGGMGEAFF. The CDR3 nucleotides read TGTGCCAGCAGTTTATCGGGAGGTATGGGCGAAGCTTTCTTT.

The V gene is TRBV7-9, the J gene TRBJ2-3; D gene ambiguous. Between the trimmed V and J ends, which lost 5 bases and 8 bases, there was a span of 11 bases. The CDR3 extends over 12 amino acids. CDR1 is SEHNR, CDR2 FQNEAQ, per germline (reference sequence). The CDR3 nucleotides are TGTGCCAGCAGCCGCCCTCTGAGTACGCAGTATTTT. Its translation is CASSRPLSTQYF. Full variable domain (rest looked up from reference TRBV7-9 and TRBJ2-3): DTGVSQNPRHKITKRGQNVTFRCDPISEHNRLYWYRQTLGQGPEFLTYFQNEAQLEKSRLLSDRFSAERPKGSFSTLEIQRTEQGDSAMYLCASSRPLSTQYFGPGTRLTVL.

The gene calls are TRBV12-3 or TRBV12-4 and TRBJ1-2, with TRBD1 identical over 9 bases. The CDR3 length is 14 residues. V lost 2 bases and J lost 6; bases outside the gene matches: 4. CDR3 amino acids: CASSLRTGVDGYTF. DNA of the CDR3: TGTGCCAGCAGTTTAAGGACAGGGGTGGATGGCTACACCTTC.

The V call is TRBV2, the J call TRBJ1-2, with TRBD1 matching 9 bases. With 6 bases clipped from V and 2 bases from J, the junction kept 4 bases outside the gene matches. Germline V gene sequence: CDR1 SNHLY, CDR2 FYNNEI. CDR3 length: 14 residues. The CDR3 sequence is CASRSGTGNYGYTF. Written as DNA, the CDR3 is TGTGCCAGCAGGTCCGGGACAGGGAACTATGGCTACACCTTC.

The chain couples TRBV7-9 to TRBJ2-1; possibly TRBD2 for D (5 bases). The CDR3 runs to 14 residues. V lost 3 bases, J lost 5 bases, and 11 bases lay in between. Germline V gene sequence: CDR1 SEHNR, CDR2 FQNEAQ (reference sequence). The chain's CDR3 is CASSFLEGHNEQFF. As DNA, the CDR3 is TGTGCCAGCAGCTTTCTAGAGGGCCACAATGAGCAGTTCTTC.

The table lists this clonotype with a few counts. The rearrangement links TRBV7-2 to TRBJ2-2; D not certain. Trimming shortened V by 5 bases and J by 16 bases, and 17 bases separated the two germline ends. The CDR3 has 12 residues. Germline V lookup: CDR1 SGHTA, CDR2 FQGNSA. The CDR3, as DNA: TGTGCCAGCAGCATCCTAGAGCGCCGTGCGTTTTTT. It translates to CASSILERRAFF.

The chain uses TRBV18 and TRBJ1-2; unclear D gene. The CDR3 consists of 12 residues. Looked up from germline, CDR1 is KGHSH and CDR2 is LQKENI. Between the trimmed V and J ends, which lost 1 base and 8 bases, there was a span of 8 bases. The CDR3 here is CASSPLAEGYTF. The DNA of the CDR3 is TGTGCCAGCTCACCACTGGCAGAGGGCTACACCTTC.

The chain is built from TRBV9 and TRBJ2-1; 10 bases are a match to TRBD2. Germline V gives CDR1 SGDLS, CDR2 YYNGEE. The CDR3 covers 15 residues. V gave up 4 bases and J gave up 4 bases; unmatched junction bases: 5. The CDR3 coding sequence is TGTGCCAGCAGCCTAGCGGGAGAACTATACAATGAGCAGTTCTTC. Its protein is CASSLAGELYNEQFF. Full variable domain (rest looked up from reference TRBV9 and TRBJ2-1): DSGVTQTPKHLITATGQRVTLRCSPRSGDLSVYWYQQSLDQGLQFLIQYYNGEERAKGNILERFSAQQFPDLHSELNLSSLELGDSALYFCASSLAGELYNEQFFGPGTRLTVL.

The rearrangement links TRBV20-1 to TRBJ1-4; D remains unclear. The germline V gene encodes CDR1 DFQATT and CDR2 SNEGSKA (reference sequence). The CDR3 contains 13 residues. The V and J ends lost 5 bases and 3 bases respectively, with 10 bases between them. Written as DNA, the CDR3 is TGCAGTGCTCCCGAGGGCGCTAATGAAAAACTGTTTTTT. It encodes CSAPEGANEKLFF.

This clonotype turned up a few times. This sequence joins TRBV27 and TRBJ2-7, with D perhaps matching TRBD1 (7 bases). The germline V and J ends were trimmed by 6 bases and 5 bases, with 17 bases remaining between them. Germline lookup yields CDR1 MNHEY and CDR2 SMNVEV (reference sequence). This CDR3 contains 14 residues. CDR3 amino acids: CASSPRTGGNEQYF. CDR3 nucleotide sequence: TGTGCCAGCAGCCCGCGGACAGGAGGGAACGAGCAGTACTTC.

The V gene is TRBV29-1, the J gene TRBJ2-3; maybe TRBD1 (6 bases). Trimming cost V 6 bases and J 0 bases, with 13 bases left between them. This CDR3 comprises 14 residues. CDR1 is SQVTM and CDR2 is ANQGSEA in the germline V gene. CDR3 bases: TGCAGCGTCGGAAGGGACATTAGCACAGATACGCAGTATTTT. Its protein is CSVGRDISTDTQYF.

This chain joins TRBV6-2 or TRBV6-3 and TRBJ1-1, with 9 bases aligning to TRBD1. Germline V gene data show CDR1 as MNHEY and CDR2 as SVGEGT. The CDR3 has 15 residues. The ends lost 6 bases at V and 4 bases at J; junction bases unmatched: 9. In DNA, the CDR3 is TGTGCCAGCAGACCTATGGACAGGGGATCCACTGAAGCTTTCTTT. This translates into CASRPMDRGSTEAFF.

The chain employs TRBV20-1 and TRBJ2-5; D might be TRBD2 (5 bases). V lost 1 base and J lost 5, with 8 bases in between. The CDR3 consists of 12 residues. Germline V gene data show CDR1 as DFQATT and CDR2 as SNEGSKA (reference sequence). CDR3 coding DNA: TGCAGTGCTAGAGGGACTGGCGAGACCCAGTACTTC. It encodes CSARGTGETQYF.

The gene calls are TRBV28 and TRBJ1-2; 10 bases are shared with TRBD1. Germline V gene sequence: CDR1 MDHEN, CDR2 SYDVKM. Trimming took 6 bases from V and 8 from J; bases not matched to a gene: 9. The length of the CDR3 is 14 residues. The CDR3 region has the DNA TGTGCCAGCAGATACAGACAGGGGGCAGAGGGCTACACCTTC. This sequence encodes CASRYRQGAEGYTF.

The chain joins TRBV30 to TRBJ1-2; D call uncertain. Germline loops: CDR1 GTSNPN, CDR2 SVGIG (reference sequence). CDR3 size: 12 residues. V lost 5 bases and J lost 8, with 15 bases in between. This chain's CDR3 is CAWEPGLQGYTF. As DNA, the CDR3 is TGTGCCTGGGAACCGGGCCTTCAAGGCTACACCTTC. Variable domain in full (rest from reference TRBV30 and TRBJ1-2): SQTIHQWPATLVQPVGSPLSLECTVEGTSNPNLYWYRQAAGRGLQLLFYSVGIGQISSEVPQNLSASRPQDRQFILSSKKLLLSDSGFYLCAWEPGLQGYTFGSGTRLTVV.

The chain couples TRBV20-1 to TRBJ2-3; TRBD1 matches 9 bases. V shed 3 bases and J 0 bases; nucleotides not matched to a gene: 7. CDR3 length equals 16 residues. The germline CDR1 and CDR2 sequences are DFQATT and SNEGSKA (reference sequence). CDR3: CSASGGQGGSTDTQYF. The CDR3 DNA sequence: TGCAGTGCTAGTGGGGGACAGGGTGGAAGCACAGATACGCAGTATTTT.

The chain uses TRBV4-2 and TRBJ2-2; TRBD1 matches 9 bases. The CDR3 is 15 residues long. Germline V lookup: CDR1 LGHNA, CDR2 YNFKEQ. V was pared by 4 bases and J by 3 bases, with 3 bases of the junction left unmatched. The CDR3 sequence: CASSLRDRDTGELFF. CDR3 DNA sequence: TGTGCCAGCAGCCTCCGGGACAGGGACACCGGGGAGCTGTTTTTT.

The CDR3 bases are TGTGCCAGCAGCCCGGGGGGGGGCGCAAACTATGGCTACACCTTC. Amino acids: CASSPGGGANYGYTF. V gene TRBV7-2 combines with J gene TRBJ1-2; TRBD1 is a possible D gene (6 bases). Germline V gene lookup returns CDR1 SGHTA and CDR2 FQGNSA. This CDR3 comprises 15 residues. The ends were cut back, 5 bases at V and 2 bases at J, with 15 bases in the middle. The full variable domain, rest sourced from reference TRBV7-2 and TRBJ1-2, is GAGVSQSPSNKVTEKGKDVELRCDPISGHTALYWYRQSLGQGLEFLIYFQGNSAPDKSGLPSDRFSAERTGGSVSTLTIQRTQQEDSAVYLCASSPGGGANYGYTFGSGTRLTVV.

The V gene is TRBV30, the J gene TRBJ1-2; no definite D call. This CDR3 is 13 amino acids long. The germline V and J ends were trimmed by 2 bases and 5 bases, with 12 bases remaining between them. The V gene's germline CDR1 is GTSNPN and CDR2 SVGIG (reference sequence). In nucleotides, the CDR3 is TGTGCCTGGAGTACCGGGGAACGGTATGGCTACACCTTC. It yields the protein CAWSTGERYGYTF. Full variable domain (remainder filled in from reference TRBV30 and TRBJ1-2): SQTIHQWPATLVQPVGSPLSLECTVEGTSNPNLYWYRQAAGRGLQLLFYSVGIGQISSEVPQNLSASRPQDRQFILSSKKLLLSDSGFYLCAWSTGERYGYTFGSGTRLTVV.

CDR3 protein: CSLPWENIQYF. The CDR3 region has the DNA TGCAGTCTCCCTTGGGAGAACATTCAGTACTTC. The chain combines TRBV20-1 with TRBJ2-4, with a tentative D call TRBD2 (5 bases). Trimming left V 8 bases short and J 7 bases short, with 12 bases between. Per the germline V gene, CDR1 is DFQATT and CDR2 is SNEGSKA (reference sequence). The CDR3 spans 11 residues.

The CDR3 loop is CSVPSAGGEQYF. CDR3 bases: TGCAGTGTCCCAAGCGCAGGGGGCGAGCAGTACTTC. V gene TRBV20-1 combines with J gene TRBJ2-7, with 7 bases identical to TRBD1. This CDR3 is built from 12 residues. Germline CDR1 reads DFQATT; CDR2 reads SNEGSKA (reference sequence). V trimming: 7 bases; J trimming: 6 bases; junction bases outside the gene matches: 9.

The chain has TRBV4-3 and TRBJ2-2; perhaps TRBD2 as D (6 bases). The CDR3 runs 15 residues. Per germline, CDR1 LGHNA and CDR2 YSLEER. Between the trimmed V and J ends, which lost 4 bases and 0 bases, there was a span of 9 bases. The CDR3 spells CASSRGITNTGELFF. The CDR3 DNA sequence: TGCGCCAGCAGCCGCGGGATTACGAACACCGGGGAGCTGTTTTTT.

V is TRBV11-2 and J is TRBJ2-4; 7 bases map to TRBD2. The V segment lost 0 bases and the J segment 12 bases; nucleotides outside the gene matches: 2. In germline, CDR1 is SGHAT, CDR2 FQNNGV. The length of the CDR3 is 12 residues. The CDR3 region is CASSLDRGDQYF. The CDR3, as DNA: TGTGCCAGCAGCTTAGATCGGGGGGATCAGTACTTC.

The chain has TRBV10-3 and TRBJ1-1; 9 positions match TRBD1. From germline, CDR1 is ENHRY and CDR2 SYGVKD. Unmatched junction bases numbered 8, after V lost 6 bases and J lost 6 bases. This CDR3 spans 14 amino acids. CDR3 in DNA: TGTGCCATCAGGGGGGGACAGGGAATCCCTGAAGCTTTCTTT. The encoded protein is CAIRGGQGIPEAFF.